This entry features one T cell receptor (beta chain) sequence. The germline CDR1 and CDR2 sequences are KGHDR and SFDVKD. The CDR3 length is 16 residues. J gave up 2 bases and V 3 bases, and 5 bases lay outside the gene matches. The data stem from a study of control samples from healthy donors and cancer patients. Method: immunoSEQ multiplex PCR; TCRdb's copy keeps in-frame clones and lacks some. The sample lists 120,000 or so clones; over 75% were seen once. The chain uses TRBV24-1 and TRBJ2-3; TRBD1 matches at 9 bases. The sample taken for sequencing was blood. The sequence came from a man between 60 and 75 years old in good health. The DNA of the CDR3 is TGTGCCACCAGTGATGCTCGGACAGGGGCCACAGATACGCAGTATTTT. Translation gives CATSDARTGATDTQYF.